A selection of T cell receptor beta chains follows, all from one sample in a study of shared clonotypes between healthy human individuals. Sequencing used immunoSEQ multiplex PCR; TCRdb keeps in-frame clones, though not all of them. The repertoire holds about 2.2 million clones, just under 95% seen once, with 1.5% to 2% in the top ten. The sequenced sample consisted of naive CD8+ T cells from PBMCs. The receptors stem from a man aged 18 to 30 in good health. Some clones in this sample may be carry-over from other donors' samples. The CDR3 runs from the conserved cysteine through the conserved F or W. D genes are given only for firm matches. Clone sizes are given selectively: once, few, many, or a class where the clone is expanded.

J | D | size | V | CDR3 | DNA
TRBJ2-7 | TRBD1 | - | TRBV7-9 | CASSLDRGPLEQYF | TGTGCCAGCAGCTTGGACAGGGGACCCCTGGAGCAGTACTTC
TRBJ1-1 | TRBD1 | - | TRBV4-1 | CASSSRQGRIPLEAFF | TGCGCCAGCAGCTCTCGACAGGGGCGGATCCCCCTTGAAGCTTTCTTT
TRBJ2-7 | TRBD1 | - | TRBV4-1 | CASSPHRGSSYEQYF | TGCGCCAGCAGCCCCCACAGGGGAAGCTCCTACGAGCAGTACTTC
TRBJ2-7 | TRBD1 | once | TRBV27 | CASSRDSSYEQYF | TGTGCCAGCAGTCGGGACAGCTCCTACGAGCAGTACTTC
TRBJ2-1 | - | - | TRBV11-1 | CASSLDSPGSYNEQFF | TGTGCCAGCAGCTTAGACTCCCCCGGCTCCTACAATGAGCAGTTCTTC
TRBJ2-7 | TRBD2 | - | TRBV28 | CASKISGNYEQYF | TGTGCCAGCAAAATTAGCGGGAACTACGAGCAGTACTTC
TRBJ1-3 | - | - | TRBV7-9 | CASSIVWGNSGNTIYF | TGTGCCAGCAGCATAGTTTGGGGAAACTCTGGAAACACCATATATTTT
TRBJ1-2 | - | - | TRBV4-1 | CASSQADSLNYGYTF | TGCGCCAGCAGCCAAGCGGACTCGCTCAACTATGGCTACACCTTC
TRBJ2-7 | - | - | TRBV4-1 | CASSQEFGGRVSGEQYF | TGCGCCAGCAGCCAAGAGTTTGGAGGCAGGGTATCCGGCGAGCAGTACTTC
TRBJ1-3 | - | - | TRBV4-1 | CASSQDAQPGNTIYF | TGCGCCAGCAGCCAAGATGCGCAACCAGGAAACACCATATATTTT
TRBJ2-5 | - | - | TRBV28 | CASSLWGESPQETQYF | TGTGCCAGCAGTTTATGGGGGGAAAGCCCCCAAGAGACCCAGTACTTC
TRBJ2-2 | - | - | TRBV10-1 | CASSGAGRGVNGELFF | TGCGCCAGCAGTGGCGCGGGTCGGGGAGTAAACGGGGAGCTGTTTTTT
TRBJ2-2 | TRBD2 | once | TRBV18 | CASSPSTSGINTGELFF | TGTGCCAGCTCACCATCGACTAGCGGTATAAACACCGGGGAGCTGTTTTTT
TRBJ2-5 | TRBD1 | - | TRBV27 | CASSPIGQGWQETQYF | TGTGCCAGCAGTCCCATCGGACAGGGCTGGCAAGAGACCCAGTACTTC
TRBJ1-5 | - | - | TRBV28 | CASGSSGPQHF | TGTGCCAGCGGGTCGTCTGGGCCCCAGCATTTT
TRBJ1-1 | - | - | TRBV7-9 | CASSLAYRLNTEAFF | TGTGCCAGCAGCTTAGCGTACAGGTTGAACACTGAAGCTTTCTTT
TRBJ2-7 | - | - | TRBV5-6 | CASSLAQGPNEQYF | TGTGCCAGCAGCTTGGCCCAGGGGCCCAACGAGCAGTACTTC
TRBJ2-1 | TRBD2 | - | TRBV27 | CASSLSRGSSYNEQFF | TGTGCCAGCAGTTTATCTCGCGGGAGCTCCTACAATGAGCAGTTCTTC
TRBJ2-7 | - | - | TRBV13 | CASSLVAESSYEQYF | TGTGCCAGCAGCTTAGTGGCAGAGAGCTCCTACGAGCAGTACTTC
TRBJ1-1 | - | - | TRBV7-6 | CASSFQQGSEAFF | TGTGCCAGCAGCTTCCAACAGGGTTCTGAAGCTTTCTTT
TRBJ1-1 | - | - | TRBV7-9 | CASSPGTAVVYAEAFF | TGTGCCAGCAGCCCGGGGACCGCGGTGGTCTACGCTGAAGCTTTCTTT
TRBJ2-3 | - | once | TRBV7-9 | CASSLVGVVDTDTQYF | TGTGCCAGCAGCTTAGTCGGGGTAGTCGACACAGATACGCAGTATTTT
TRBJ1-5 | - | - | TRBV9 | CASSDREYGNQPQHF | TGTGCCAGCAGCGACAGGGAATACGGCAATCAGCCCCAGCATTTT
TRBJ2-1 | - | - | TRBV7-9 | CASSTYEGLITGEQFF | TGTGCCAGCAGCACCTACGAGGGCCTTATCACGGGTGAGCAGTTCTTC
TRBJ2-3 | - | - | TRBV30 | CAWSQRGAVDTQYF | TGTGCCTGGAGTCAGCGAGGGGCCGTGGATACGCAGTATTTT
TRBJ2-5 | - | - | TRBV28 | CASSLYLGRETQYF | TGTGCCAGCAGTTTATATCTCGGCCGGGAGACCCAGTACTTC
TRBJ2-6 | - | - | TRBV7-9 | CASSPRRSGANVLTF | TGTGCCAGCAGCCCCCGTAGGTCTGGGGCCAACGTCCTGACTTTC
TRBJ2-7 | TRBD2 | - | TRBV29-1 | CSAKLAGPGGEQYF | TGCAGCGCAAAATTAGCGGGACCGGGCGGGGAGCAGTACTTC
TRBJ2-7 | - | - | TRBV15 | CATSSGTSSYEQYF | TGTGCCACCAGCAGTGGGACTTCTTCCTACGAGCAGTACTTC
TRBJ2-7 | TRBD1 | - | TRBV6-5 | CASSYGTGGAWEQYF | TGTGCCAGCAGCTACGGGACAGGGGGCGCGTGGGAGCAGTACTTC
TRBJ2-1 | - | - | TRBV7-3 | CASSPRDHPREQFF | TGTGCCAGCAGCCCACGGGACCACCCTCGGGAGCAGTTCTTC
TRBJ1-1 | - | - | TRBV5-1 | CASSLANRDTEAFF | TGCGCCAGCAGCTTGGCCAACAGGGACACTGAAGCTTTCTTT
TRBJ1-1 | - | - | TRBV19 | CASSTAGRNTEAFF | TGTGCCAGTAGTACGGCCGGACGGAACACTGAAGCTTTCTTT
TRBJ1-1 | - | - | TRBV6-1 | CASSLYGGTEAFF | TGTGCCAGCAGTCTCTACGGGGGGACTGAAGCTTTCTTT
TRBJ1-1 | - | - | TRBV9 | CASSAGGGGPPEAFF | TGTGCCAGCAGCGCCGGGGGCGGGGGCCCCCCTGAAGCTTTCTTT
TRBJ2-3 | - | - | TRBV7-6 | CASSPKPDTQYF | TGTGCCAGCAGTCCGAAGCCAGATACGCAGTATTTT
TRBJ2-2 | TRBD2 | - | TRBV4-3 | CASSQDREREVTGELFF | TGCGCCAGCAGCCAAGACCGCGAGCGGGAGGTCACCGGGGAGCTGTTTTTT
TRBJ2-7 | TRBD2 | - | TRBV4-3 | CASSQDGTSGYEQYF | TGCGCCAGCAGCCAAGATGGGACTAGCGGTTACGAGCAGTACTTC
TRBJ1-2 | - | - | TRBV7-9 | CASSLADRNYGYTF | TGTGCCAGCAGCTTAGCTGACAGGAACTATGGCTACACCTTC
TRBJ2-5 | - | - | TRBV6-5 | CASSKNWGREETQYF | TGTGCCAGCAGTAAAAATTGGGGTAGGGAAGAGACCCAGTACTTC
TRBJ2-7 | - | - | TRBV5-1 | CASSLNQGGTEQYF | TGCGCCAGCAGCTTGAACCAGGGGGGCACCGAGCAGTACTTC
TRBJ1-1 | - | - | TRBV14 | CASSQRYMNTEAFF | TGTGCCAGCAGCCAAAGGTACATGAACACTGAAGCTTTCTTT
TRBJ2-1 | TRBD2 | - | TRBV7-9 | CASSLPWTSGKNNEQFF | TGTGCCAGCAGCCTACCCTGGACTAGCGGGAAAAACAATGAGCAGTTCTTC
TRBJ2-2 | TRBD2 | - | TRBV27 | CASREPGLTNTGELFF | TGTGCCAGCAGAGAACCGGGACTAACTAACACCGGGGAGCTGTTTTTT